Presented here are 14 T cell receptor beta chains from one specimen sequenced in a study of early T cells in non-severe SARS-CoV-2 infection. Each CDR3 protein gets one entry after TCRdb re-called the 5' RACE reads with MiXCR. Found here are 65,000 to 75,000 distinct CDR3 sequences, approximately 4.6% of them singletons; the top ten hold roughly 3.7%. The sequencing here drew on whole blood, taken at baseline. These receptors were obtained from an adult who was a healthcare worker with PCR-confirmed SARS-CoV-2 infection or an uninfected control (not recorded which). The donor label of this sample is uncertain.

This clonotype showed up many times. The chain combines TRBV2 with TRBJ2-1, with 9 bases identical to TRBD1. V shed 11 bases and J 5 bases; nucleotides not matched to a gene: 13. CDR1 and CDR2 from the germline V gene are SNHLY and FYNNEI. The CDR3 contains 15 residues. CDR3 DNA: TGTGCCGCCACCCCAGGACAGGGGAATAACAATGAGCAGTTCTTC. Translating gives CAATPGQGNNNEQFF.

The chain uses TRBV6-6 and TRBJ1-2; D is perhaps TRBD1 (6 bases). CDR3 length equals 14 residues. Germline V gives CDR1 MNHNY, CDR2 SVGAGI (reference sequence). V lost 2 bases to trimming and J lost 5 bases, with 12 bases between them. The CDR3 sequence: CASSYPQDSYGYTF. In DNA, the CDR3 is TGTGCCAGCAGTTACCCCCAGGACAGTTATGGCTACACCTTC.

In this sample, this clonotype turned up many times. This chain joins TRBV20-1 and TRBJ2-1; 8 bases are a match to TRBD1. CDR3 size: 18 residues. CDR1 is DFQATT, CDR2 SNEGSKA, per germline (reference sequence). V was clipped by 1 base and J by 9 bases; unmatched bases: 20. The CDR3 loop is CSARADLKDRGGFGEQFF. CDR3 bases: TGCAGTGCTAGAGCCGATCTTAAAGACAGGGGAGGCTTCGGTGAGCAGTTCTTC.

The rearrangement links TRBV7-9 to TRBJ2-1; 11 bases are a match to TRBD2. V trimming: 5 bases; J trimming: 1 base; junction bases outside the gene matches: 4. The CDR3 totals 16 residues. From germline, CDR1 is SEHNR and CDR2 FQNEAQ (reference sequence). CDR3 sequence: CASSPGLADSYNEQFF. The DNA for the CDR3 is TGTGCCAGCAGCCCGGGACTAGCGGATTCCTACAATGAGCAGTTCTTC.

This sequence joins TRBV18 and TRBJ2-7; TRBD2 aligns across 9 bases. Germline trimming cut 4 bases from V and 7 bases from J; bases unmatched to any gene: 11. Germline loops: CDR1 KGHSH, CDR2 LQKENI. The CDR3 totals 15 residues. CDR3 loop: CASSRGSSGAWEQYF. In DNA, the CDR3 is TGTGCCAGCTCACGGGGGTCTAGCGGGGCGTGGGAGCAGTACTTC. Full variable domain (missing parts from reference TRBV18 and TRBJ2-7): NAGVMQNPRHLVRRRGQEARLRCSPMKGHSHVYWYRQLPEEGLKFMVYLQKENIIDESGMPKERFSAEFPKEGPSILRIQQVVRGDSAAYFCASSRGSSGAWEQYFGPGTRLTVT.

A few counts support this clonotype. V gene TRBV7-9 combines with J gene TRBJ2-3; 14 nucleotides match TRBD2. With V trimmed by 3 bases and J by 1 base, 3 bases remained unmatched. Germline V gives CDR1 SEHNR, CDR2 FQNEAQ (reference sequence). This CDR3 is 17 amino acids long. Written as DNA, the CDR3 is TGTGCCAGCAGCTTCCGACTAGCGGGGGGGCGCACAGATACGCAGTATTTT. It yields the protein CASSFRLAGGRTDTQYF. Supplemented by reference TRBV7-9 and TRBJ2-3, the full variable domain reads DTGVSQNPRHKITKRGQNVTFRCDPISEHNRLYWYRQTLGQGPEFLTYFQNEAQLEKSRLLSDRFSAERPKGSFSTLEIQRTEQGDSAMYLCASSFRLAGGRTDTQYFGPGTRLTVL.

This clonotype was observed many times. Here the CDR3 reads CASSFDLGGPNEKLFF. The CDR3 DNA reads as TGTGCCAGCAGCTTTGACCTGGGGGGGCCTAATGAAAAACTGTTTTTT. The V and J genes are TRBV7-6 and TRBJ1-4; perhaps TRBD1 as D (6 bases). Per the germline V gene, CDR1 is SGHVS and CDR2 is FNYEAQ. With 3 bases removed from V and 3 bases from J, the gap between germline ends came to 14 bases. The CDR3 extends over 16 amino acids. The full variable domain, completed using reference TRBV7-6 and TRBJ1-4, is GAGVSQSPRYKVTKRGQDVALRCDPISGHVSLYWYRQALGQGPEFLTYFNYEAQQDKSGLPNDRFSAERPEGSISTLTIQRTEQRDSAMYRCASSFDLGGPNEKLFFGSGTQLSVL.

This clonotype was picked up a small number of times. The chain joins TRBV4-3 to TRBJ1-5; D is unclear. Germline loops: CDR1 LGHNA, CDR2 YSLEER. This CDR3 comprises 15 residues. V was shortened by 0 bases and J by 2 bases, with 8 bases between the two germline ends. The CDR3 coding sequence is TGCGCCAGCAGCCAAGATAGGGCCGGCAATCAGCCCCAGCATTTT. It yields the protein CASSQDRAGNQPQHF.

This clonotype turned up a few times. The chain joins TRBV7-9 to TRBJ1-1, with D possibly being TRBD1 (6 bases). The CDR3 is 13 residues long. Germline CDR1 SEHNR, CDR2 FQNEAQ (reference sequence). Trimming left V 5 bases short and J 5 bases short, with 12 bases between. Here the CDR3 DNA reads TGTGCCAGCAGCATACAGGGTGAGACTGAAGCTTTCTTT. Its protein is CASSIQGETEAFF.

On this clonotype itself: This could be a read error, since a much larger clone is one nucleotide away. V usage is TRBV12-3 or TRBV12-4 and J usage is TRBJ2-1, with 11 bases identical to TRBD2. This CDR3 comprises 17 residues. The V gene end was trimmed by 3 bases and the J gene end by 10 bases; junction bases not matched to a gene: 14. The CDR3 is CASSLGLVTSGASEQFF. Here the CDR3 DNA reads TGTGCCAGCAGTTTGGGCTTGGTGACTAGCGGGGCATCGGAGCAGTTCTTC.

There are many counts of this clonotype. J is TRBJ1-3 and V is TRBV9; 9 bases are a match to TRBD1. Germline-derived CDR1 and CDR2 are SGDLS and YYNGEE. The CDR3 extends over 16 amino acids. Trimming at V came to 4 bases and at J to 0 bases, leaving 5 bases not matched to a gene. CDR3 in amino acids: CASSTRQGGSGNTIYF. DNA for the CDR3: TGTGCCAGCAGCACCCGACAGGGGGGCTCTGGAAACACCATATATTTT.

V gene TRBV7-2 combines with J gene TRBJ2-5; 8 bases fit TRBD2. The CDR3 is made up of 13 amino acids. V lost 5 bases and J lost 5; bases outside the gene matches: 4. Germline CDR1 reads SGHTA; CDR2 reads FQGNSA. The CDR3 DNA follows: TGTGCCAGCAGCCGGGGGGGCTTGGAGACCCAGTACTTC. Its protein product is CASSRGGLETQYF.

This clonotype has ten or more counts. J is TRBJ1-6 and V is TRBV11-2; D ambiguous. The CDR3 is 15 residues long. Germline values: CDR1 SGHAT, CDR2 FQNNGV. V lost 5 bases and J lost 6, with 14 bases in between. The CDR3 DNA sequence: TGTGCCAGCAGCGGAGGACTTACTGCTAATTCACCCCTCCACTTT. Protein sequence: CASSGGLTANSPLHF.

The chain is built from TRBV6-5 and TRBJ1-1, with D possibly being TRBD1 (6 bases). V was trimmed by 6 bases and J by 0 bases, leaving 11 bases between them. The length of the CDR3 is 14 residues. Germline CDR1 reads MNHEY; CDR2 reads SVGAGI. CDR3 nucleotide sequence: TGTGCCAGCAGCCCAGGGGACATGAACACTGAAGCTTTCTTT. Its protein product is CASSPGDMNTEAFF.